This TCR beta chain was sequenced for a study of blood T cell repertoires in COVID-19. Trimming took 0 bases from V and 4 from J; bases not matched to a gene: 4. Germline values: CDR1 SGHNT, CDR2 YYREEE (reference sequence). CDR3 length equals 16 residues. Individuals aged about 18 to 100 years were recruited from fewer than 30 US areas. The protocol was immunoSEQ multiplex PCR, while the TCRdb copy is restricted to in-frame clones and leaves out a portion. Seen here are a few hundred thousand clones, 87% observed once, and the top ten hold around 3%. Material: PBMCs or T cells enriched from blood (not recorded which). The receptor was derived from a woman aged 25 to 39 who had recovered from COVID-19. The gene calls are TRBV5-4 and TRBJ2-7; 13 positions agree with TRBD2. In nucleotides, the CDR3 is TGTGCCAGCAGCTTGGGACTAGCGGGAGGAGTATACGAGCAGTACTTC. It translates to CASSLGLAGGVYEQYF.